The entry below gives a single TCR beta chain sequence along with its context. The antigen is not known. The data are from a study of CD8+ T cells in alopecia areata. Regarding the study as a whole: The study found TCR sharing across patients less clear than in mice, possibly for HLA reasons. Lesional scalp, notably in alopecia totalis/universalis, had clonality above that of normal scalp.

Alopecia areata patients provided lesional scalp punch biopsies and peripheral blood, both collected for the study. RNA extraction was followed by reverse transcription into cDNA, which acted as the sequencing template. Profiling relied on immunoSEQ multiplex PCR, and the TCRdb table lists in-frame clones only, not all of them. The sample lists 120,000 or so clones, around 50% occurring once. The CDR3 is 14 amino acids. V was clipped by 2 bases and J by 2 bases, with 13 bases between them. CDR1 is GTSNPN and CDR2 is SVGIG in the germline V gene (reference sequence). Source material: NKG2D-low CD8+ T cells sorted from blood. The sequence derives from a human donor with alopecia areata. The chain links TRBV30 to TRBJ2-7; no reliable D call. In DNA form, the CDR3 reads TGTGCCTGGAGTCCGGGCTTAAGGACCTACGAGCAGTACTTC. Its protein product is CAWSPGLRTYEQYF.